The 9 T cell receptor beta chains presented below share a single source sample, sequenced in a study of T cell clonality in common variable immunodeficiency (dated by TCRdb to between 2014 and 2016). What the work shows at the level of the full study, not this receptor alone: CVID TCRbeta sequences reportedly showed fewer deletions and N-nucleotide insertions and lacked highly modified clones with 13 or more V deletions.

Libraries were prepared through the immunoSEQ multiplex PCR assay. TCRdb took this table from immuneACCESS and kept in-frame rearrangements with V and J called. Such tables lack part of the clones; where checked against another copy, unresolved V genes explain under half of the gap, and the rest is unexplained. With about 28,000 clones recorded, this sample contains no clone counted only once. The biggest ten clones account for approximately 3% of the sample. No cognate antigen is known for these TCRs. What was sequenced was peripheral blood mononuclear cells. Receptors originate from a human donor with common variable immunodeficiency.

This clone was counted only a few times. The read terminates 3 residues before the CDR3 end, so the remaining end is supplied by the germline J gene. The chain recombines TRBV7-8 with TRBJ2-7; tentative D call: TRBD1 (5 bases). From germline, CDR1 is SGHVS and CDR2 FQNEAQ. Trimming took 6 bases from V and 4 from J, leaving 13 bases between them. The CDR3 consists of 13 residues. CDR3 bases read: TGTGCCAGCAGTATTGGGGCAGATTACGAG. Amino acid sequence: CASSIGADYE. The complete CDR3 reads CASSIGADYEQYF.

This clone was counted between two and nine times. The sequence runs out 3 residues before the end of the CDR3; the remainder is reconstructed from the germline J gene. The chain couples TRBV18 to TRBJ2-2; D remains ambiguous. The ends were cut back, 2 bases at V and 4 bases at J, with 8 bases in the middle. The germline V gene encodes CDR1 KGHSH and CDR2 LQKENI. The CDR3 has 14 residues. CDR3 DNA, as far as it was read: TGTGCCAGCTCACCAGTGAAGGCCACCGGGGAG. Its protein is CASSPVKATGE. The whole CDR3 sequence is CASSPVKATGELFF.

The sample holds a few counts of this clone. Coverage ceases 3 residues before the CDR3 finishes, and the germline J gene fills in the end. The chain has TRBV18 and TRBJ1-2, with a weak D call TRBD1 (6 bases). The CDR3 loop spans 15 amino acids. Germline V gene data show CDR1 as KGHSH and CDR2 as LQKENI. The germline V and J ends were trimmed by 3 bases and 0 bases, with 11 bases remaining between them. The sequenced part of the CDR3 DNA is TGTGCCAGCTCACCGAACAGGGCCACTAACTATGGC. Protein sequence: CASSPNRATNYG. Given in full, the CDR3 is CASSPNRATNYGYTF.

This clone was detected a few times. The read gets to within 3 residues of the CDR3 end, and the germline J gene fills in the rest. The chain has TRBV7-2 and TRBJ1-3, with D unresolved. Germline lookup yields CDR1 SGHTA and CDR2 FQGNSA. V lost 2 bases and J lost 0, with 5 bases in between. The CDR3 is 14 amino acids. The CDR3 protein is CASSLSSSGNTIYF. Partial CDR3 DNA: TGTGCCAGCAGCTTATCGTCCTCTGGAAACACC.

This clone showed up just a few times. The read finishes 3 residues shy of the CDR3 end, and the germline J gene is used to complete it. This sequence joins TRBV7-2 and TRBJ2-3; weak D call: TRBD1 (5 bases). The CDR3 spans 14 residues. Trimming took 5 bases from V and 2 from J, leaving 11 bases between them. Germline lookup yields CDR1 SGHTA and CDR2 FQGNSA. The CDR3 bases that were read are TGTGCCAGCAGCGAACAGGTAGACACAGATACG. Protein sequence: CASSEQVDTDT. In full, the CDR3 is CASSEQVDTDTQYF.

A remark on this clone: The read ends 3 residues early relative to the CDR3; the germline J gene fills the gap. The rearrangement joins TRBV19 to TRBJ2-1; 7 nucleotides line up with TRBD1. CDR1 LNHDA and CDR2 SQIVND come from the germline V gene (reference sequence). V trimming: 6 bases; J trimming: 3 bases; junction bases outside the gene matches: 5. This CDR3 is built from 14 residues. The sequenced CDR3 bases are TGTGCCAGTAGAGACAGGGTTGGCTACAATGAG. This encodes CASRDRVGYNE. The full CDR3 protein is CASRDRVGYNEQFF.

This clone occurred many times. CDR3 sequence: CASSLSVAGDTDTQYF. The sequenced CDR3 bases are TGCGCCAGCAGCTTGTCAGTAGCGGGAGACACAGATACG. This sequence joins TRBV5-1 and TRBJ2-3; TRBD2 matches 9 bases. The read halts 3 residues ahead of the CDR3 end, with the missing end drawn from the germline J gene. Losses at the gene ends were 1 base for V and 2 bases for J; bases not matched to a gene: 5. CDR3 length: 16 residues. Looked up from germline, CDR1 is SGHRS and CDR2 is YFSETQ. The entire variable domain, with the rest obtained from reference TRBV5-1 and TRBJ2-3, is as follows: KAGVTQTPRYLIKTRGQQVTLSCSPISGHRSVSWYQQTPGQGLQFLFEYFSETQRNKGNFPGRFSGRQFSNSRSEMNVSTLELGDSALYLCASSLSVAGDTDTQYFGPGTRLTVL.

There are many counts of this clone. The read falls 3 residues short of the CDR3 end, and the missing part is taken from the germline J gene. The chain carries TRBV5-4 and TRBJ1-6; TRBD1 is a possible D gene (5 bases). The germline V gene encodes CDR1 SGHNT and CDR2 YYREEE (reference sequence). This CDR3 has 14 amino acids. Trimming removed 4 bases at V and 9 bases at J, with 14 bases between. The sequenced CDR3 bases are TGTGCCAGCAGCCCCCAGGGTGAACGTTCACCC. Amino acid sequence: CASSPQGERSP. Given in full, the CDR3 is CASSPQGERSPLHF.

This clone was observed at least ten times. The read finishes 3 residues shy of the CDR3 end, and the germline J gene is used to complete it. This chain uses TRBV5-6 with TRBJ2-7; D is possibly TRBD2 (6 bases). This CDR3 has 13 residues. CDR1 and CDR2 from the germline V gene are SGHDT and YYEEEE. V was trimmed by 6 bases and J by 0 bases, leaving 10 bases between them. CDR3 bases read: TGTGCCAGCACCCAGGGACTCTCCTACGAG. This sequence encodes CASTQGLSYE. The complete CDR3 protein is CASTQGLSYEQYF.